The 24 T cell receptor beta chains in this list originate from one sample, sequenced in a study of cytomegalovirus exposure and HLA in healthy donors. A multiplex PCR was run with 60 Vbeta primers and 13 Jbeta primers. Clones were read by immunoSEQ multiplex PCR, and TCRdb kept only the in-frame ones, dropping some. The data show roughly 200,000 clones, about 80% seen once. Sample: PBMCs. The source is a boy aged 5-17 years in good health and CMV-seronegative.

The genes are TRBV5-1 and TRBJ2-7, with D tentatively TRBD2 (5 bases). Germline-derived CDR1 and CDR2 are SGHRS and YFSETQ. Trimming removed 0 bases at V and 5 bases at J, with 21 bases between. This CDR3 has 17 residues. CDR3 sequence (DNA): TGCGCCAGCAGCTTGGTATATCAGGTTTCGGGGTTCCACGAGCAGTACTTC. Translated: CASSLVYQVSGFHEQYF.

This sequence joins TRBV7-6 and TRBJ2-7; D unresolved. Trimming took 2 bases from V and 6 from J, leaving 14 bases between them. CDR3 length: 14 residues. The germline CDR1 and CDR2 sequences are SGHVS and FNYEAQ. The CDR3 protein is CASSLNPTESEQYF. CDR3 sequence (DNA): TGTGCCAGCAGCTTAAATCCCACGGAGTCCGAGCAGTACTTC.

This clone was counted a single time. V gene TRBV11-1 combines with J gene TRBJ2-5; the D gene is possibly TRBD1 (5 bases). CDR1 and CDR2 from the germline V gene are SGHAT and FQDESV (reference sequence). Trimming stripped 6 bases from V and 1 base from J, with 15 bases between. This CDR3 has 15 amino acids. The CDR3 DNA is TGTGCCAGCAGTGACACTCAGGGCGCCCAAGAGACCCAGTACTTC. Translation gives CASSDTQGAQETQYF.

V gene TRBV30 combines with J gene TRBJ1-6; D remains ambiguous. V was clipped by 0 bases and J by 8 bases, with 5 bases between them. The CDR3 runs to 12 residues. Germline values: CDR1 GTSNPN, CDR2 SVGIG (reference sequence). The CDR3 here is CAWSVVDSPLHF. CDR3 nucleotides: TGTGCCTGGAGTGTTGTAGATTCACCCCTCCACTTT.

The CDR3: CASSRWTAFNTEAFF. The CDR3 DNA is TGCGCCAGCAGCCGATGGACAGCCTTTAACACTGAAGCTTTCTTT. This sequence joins TRBV4-1 and TRBJ1-1, with a possible D match to TRBD1 (6 bases). Trimming took off 4 bases at V and 2 bases at J, with 14 bases between the two ends. This CDR3 has 15 amino acids. CDR1 MGHRA and CDR2 YSYEKL come from the germline V gene.

This chain uses TRBV5-6 with TRBJ2-3; no firm D call. Trimming removed 2 bases at V and 3 bases at J, with 7 bases between. Germline loops: CDR1 SGHDT, CDR2 YYEEEE. The CDR3 is 13 amino acids. DNA for the CDR3: TGTGCCAGCAGCTTTACAGATACAGATACGCAGTATTTT. The encoded protein is CASSFTDTDTQYF.

The V call is TRBV7-3, the J call TRBJ2-3, with D tentatively TRBD2 (6 bases). CDR3 length: 12 residues. Trimming shortened V by 0 bases and J by 11 bases, and 9 bases separated the two germline ends. The V gene's germline CDR1 is SGHTA and CDR2 FQGTGA. The CDR3 is CASSLTGGMQYF. The CDR3 DNA follows: TGTGCCAGCAGCTTAACCGGCGGGATGCAGTATTTT.

The chain couples TRBV29-1 to TRBJ1-2, with 7 nucleotides matching TRBD1. The germline V gene encodes CDR1 SQVTM and CDR2 ANQGSEA. CDR3 length equals 13 residues. V dropped 6 bases and J dropped 5; count of bases not matched to a gene: 9. The DNA for the CDR3 is TGCAGCGTGTCGGACAGGTCCGGTTATGGCTACACCTTC. Translated: CSVSDRSGYGYTF.

The rearrangement joins TRBV6-1 to TRBJ1-5, with 9 positions matching TRBD1. Germline-derived CDR1 and CDR2 are MNHNS and SASEGT. The CDR3 loop spans 15 amino acids. V shed 5 bases, J shed 6 bases, and the junction held 8 bases outside the gene matches. CDR3 protein: CASSIATGGSQPQHF. The CDR3 coding sequence is TGTGCCAGCAGTATAGCCACAGGGGGCAGTCAGCCCCAGCATTTT.

This clone appeared a single time. In DNA, the CDR3 is TGTGCCATCACTGACCGGACAGGCACCTACGAGCAGTACTTC. This translates into CAITDRTGTYEQYF. This sequence joins TRBV10-3 and TRBJ2-7; TRBD1 matches at 7 bases. This CDR3 is built from 14 residues. The V segment lost 7 bases and the J segment 2 bases; nucleotides outside the gene matches: 8. The V gene's germline CDR1 is ENHRY and CDR2 SYGVKD.

This chain connects TRBV7-6 to TRBJ1-2; perhaps TRBD1 as D (5 bases). Germline V gives CDR1 SGHVS, CDR2 FNYEAQ. Trimming shortened V by 6 bases and J by 8 bases, and 16 bases separated the two germline ends. The CDR3 is 13 amino acids. CDR3 in DNA: TGTGCCAGCAGTCCAATCGGGGGGAGAGGCTACACCTTC. Translated, it gives CASSPIGGRGYTF. Full variable domain (rest looked up from reference TRBV7-6 and TRBJ1-2): GAGVSQSPRYKVTKRGQDVALRCDPISGHVSLYWYRQALGQGPEFLTYFNYEAQQDKSGLPNDRFSAERPEGSISTLTIQRTEQRDSAMYRCASSPIGGRGYTFGSGTRLTVV.

This clone is a singleton in its sample. The CDR3 here is CASSLRDTGELFF. CDR3 sequence (DNA): TGTGCCAGCAGCTTGCGGGACACCGGGGAGCTGTTTTTT. This chain connects TRBV7-3 to TRBJ2-2, with D possibly being TRBD2 (5 bases). V lost 3 bases, J lost 3 bases, and 5 bases lay in between. The germline CDR1 and CDR2 sequences are SGHTA and FQGTGA. CDR3 length: 13 residues.

The chain uses TRBV5-1 and TRBJ2-5; tentative D call: TRBD1 (6 bases). Germline V gives CDR1 SGHRS, CDR2 YFSETQ. V was shortened by 0 bases and J by 5 bases, with 14 bases between the two germline ends. The CDR3 totals 15 residues. The DNA for the CDR3 is TGCGCCAGCAGCTTGGATCGCTCAGGACAGGAGACCCAGTACTTC. It is translated as CASSLDRSGQETQYF.

The rearrangement links TRBV11-2 to TRBJ2-3; 9 nucleotides line up with TRBD1. This CDR3 contains 15 residues. Losses at the gene ends were 5 bases for V and 0 bases for J; bases not matched to a gene: 3. In germline, CDR1 is SGHAT, CDR2 FQNNGV. The CDR3: CASSQTGGSTDTQYF. The DNA of the CDR3 is TGTGCCAGCAGCCAGACAGGGGGTAGCACAGATACGCAGTATTTT.

The J gene is TRBJ2-1, the V gene TRBV5-1; 7 nucleotides line up with TRBD2. J lost 0 bases, V lost 4 bases, and 10 bases had no gene match. CDR1 and CDR2 from the germline V gene are SGHRS and YFSETQ. The CDR3 runs to 17 residues. CDR3 region: CASSRTAGGSSYNEQFF. In DNA form, the CDR3 reads TGCGCCAGCAGCAGAACGGCGGGCGGGAGCTCCTACAATGAGCAGTTCTTC.

The sample holds a few counts of this clone. In DNA form, the CDR3 reads TGTGCCAGCAGTGAAAGGTCGTCAGGGCATAATCAGCCCCAGCATTTT. Amino acids: CASSERSSGHNQPQHF. This chain uses TRBV2 with TRBJ1-5; a possible D gene is TRBD1 (5 bases). The CDR3 is 16 amino acids. Trimming removed 2 bases at V and 4 bases at J, with 15 bases between. The germline CDR1 and CDR2 sequences are SNHLY and FYNNEI.

V is TRBV9 and J is TRBJ1-2, with D possibly being TRBD1 (6 bases). Between the trimmed V and J ends, which lost 3 bases and 4 bases, there was a span of 25 bases. Per germline, CDR1 SGDLS and CDR2 YYNGEE. CDR3 size: 18 residues. The CDR3 loop is CASSDEQGSLLPRYGYTF. CDR3 DNA sequence: TGTGCCAGCAGCGATGAACAGGGATCCTTACTTCCTCGCTATGGCTACACCTTC.

This clone was seen a single time. The chain carries TRBV29-1 and TRBJ2-5, with TRBD2 matching over 7 bases. The CDR3 sequence is 14 residues long. CDR1 SQVTM and CDR2 ANQGSEA come from the germline V gene. V shed 7 bases and J 4 bases; nucleotides not matched to a gene: 12. DNA for the CDR3: TGCAGCGGTGCCCCGGGAGGTATCGGAGAGACCCAGTACTTC. Translation: CSGAPGGIGETQYF.

J is TRBJ2-5 and V is TRBV10-1; D is perhaps TRBD2 (5 bases). The CDR3 extends over 13 amino acids. Trimming removed 4 bases from V and 5 bases from J, with 11 bases in between. Germline CDR1 reads WNHNN; CDR2 reads SYGVQD (reference sequence). The chain's CDR3 is CASSVSGFETQYF. Here the CDR3 DNA reads TGCGCCAGCAGTGTTTCGGGGTTCGAGACCCAGTACTTC.

This rearrangement joins TRBV5-4 to TRBJ2-5, with 8 bases lining up with TRBD2. Trimming took 4 bases from V and 1 from J; bases not matched to a gene: 15. The CDR3 totals 18 residues. Per germline, CDR1 SGHNT and CDR2 YYREEE (reference sequence). In DNA, the CDR3 is TGTGCCAGCAGCCCGTGGGGTAGCGGGGAGGGGGTCCAAGAGACCCAGTACTTC. Translating gives CASSPWGSGEGVQETQYF.

J is TRBJ1-2 and V is TRBV19; D perhaps matches TRBD1 (5 bases). V was cut by 1 base and J by 8 bases, with 8 bases left in between. The CDR3 runs 12 residues. Germline V gene data show CDR1 as LNHDA and CDR2 as SQIVND (reference sequence). CDR3 sequence (DNA): TGTGCCAGTAGTATAGCCCGGGGGGGCTACACCTTC. Translated: CASSIARGGYTF.

The chain has TRBV5-1 and TRBJ1-4; 10 positions match TRBD1. Looked up from germline, CDR1 is SGHRS and CDR2 is YFSETQ. Losses at the gene ends were 4 bases for V and 6 bases for J; bases not matched to a gene: 6. CDR3 size: 15 residues. CDR3 sequence (DNA): TGCGCCAGCAGCCCAGACAGGGGGCGAGATGAAAAACTGTTTTTT. As protein: CASSPDRGRDEKLFF.

The rearrangement links TRBV30 to TRBJ2-7; D gene uncertain. V lost 3 bases and J lost 3, with 12 bases in between. Germline values: CDR1 GTSNPN, CDR2 SVGIG (reference sequence). The CDR3 loop spans 13 amino acids. This CDR3 is CAWRSRAFYEQYF. CDR3 bases: TGTGCCTGGAGGTCCCGAGCTTTCTACGAGCAGTACTTC.

With respect to this clone: The junction departs from germline at one end; a sequencing error may be responsible. Within the sample, other DNA sequences also encode this same CDR3. The V call is TRBV28, the J call TRBJ1-1; 8 bases map to TRBD1. The germline V gene encodes CDR1 MDHEN and CDR2 SYDVKM. The CDR3 sequence is 14 residues long. DNA of the CDR3: TGTGCCAGCACCCTACAGGGGGAGAACACCGAAGCTTTCTTT. Translated, it gives CASTLQGENTEAFF.